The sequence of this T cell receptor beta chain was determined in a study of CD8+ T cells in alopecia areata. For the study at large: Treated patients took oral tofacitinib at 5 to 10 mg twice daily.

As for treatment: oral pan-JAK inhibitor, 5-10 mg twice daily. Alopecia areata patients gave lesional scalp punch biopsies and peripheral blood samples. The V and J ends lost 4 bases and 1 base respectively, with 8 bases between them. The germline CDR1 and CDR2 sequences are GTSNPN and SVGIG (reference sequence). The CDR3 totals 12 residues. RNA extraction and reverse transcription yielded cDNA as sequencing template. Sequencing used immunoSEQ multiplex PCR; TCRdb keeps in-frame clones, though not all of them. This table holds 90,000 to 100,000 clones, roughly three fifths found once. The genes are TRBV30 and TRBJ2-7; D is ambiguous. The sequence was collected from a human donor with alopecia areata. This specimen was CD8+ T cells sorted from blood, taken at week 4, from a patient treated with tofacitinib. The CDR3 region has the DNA TGTGCCTGGATGGGCCTATCCTACGAGCAGTACTTC. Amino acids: CAWMGLSYEQYF.